One and the same sample provided the 32 T cell receptor beta chains below, sequenced in a study of CXCR3-negative and CXCR3-positive naive CD8 T cells. UMI-labeled 5' RACE yielded the TRB cDNA libraries. Each CDR3 protein gets one entry in TCRdb, which reprocessed the 5' RACE reads and gives no DNA. This sample's table has tens of thousands of distinct CDR3 sequences. Sequencing was done on a sample of naive CXCR3- CD8+ T cells from blood. Stated subset: CD45RO-CCR7+CD27+CD95- naive CD8+ T cells lacking CXCR3 (TNR3-). Every receptor here comes from a human donor in good health. Some clones in this sample may be carry-over from other donors' samples.

This sequence joins TRBV28 and TRBJ2-7. CDR3 size: 13 residues. In germline, CDR1 is MDHEN, CDR2 SYDVKM. CDR3 protein: CASSSFRTYEQYF.

This rearrangement joins TRBV7-9 to TRBJ1-2; the D call from TCRdb, TRBD1, cannot be confirmed without DNA. The germline CDR1 and CDR2 sequences are SEHNR and FQNEAQ (reference sequence). The CDR3 runs to 14 residues. Here the CDR3 reads CASSLVGAGYGYTF.

The chain's CDR3 is CASSIPPQWDNEQFF. The V gene is TRBV7-9, the J gene TRBJ2-1; there is no DNA to check the TCRdb D call of TRBD1. CDR1 and CDR2 (germline): SEHNR, FQNEAQ (reference sequence). The CDR3 loop spans 15 amino acids.

The chain combines TRBV4-2 with TRBJ2-2; TCRdb designates TRBD2, a call that cannot be tested without DNA. Germline loops: CDR1 LGHNA, CDR2 YNFKEQ. This CDR3 spans 16 amino acids. CDR3 loop: CASSQARDSNTGELFF.

The chain is built from TRBV5-1 and TRBJ2-1. CDR1 and CDR2 from the germline V gene are SGHRS and YFSETQ. CDR3 length: 13 amino acids. This chain's CDR3 is CASSLAEGFEQFF. The whole variable domain, remainder taken from reference TRBV5-1 and TRBJ2-1, is KAGVTQTPRYLIKTRGQQVTLSCSPISGHRSVSWYQQTPGQGLQFLFEYFSETQRNKGNFPGRFSGRQFSNSRSEMNVSTLELGDSALYLCASSLAEGFEQFFGPGTRLTVL.

The genes are TRBV7-6 and TRBJ2-7; no DNA is available, so the TRBD1 call from TCRdb remains unchecked. The CDR3 spans 16 residues. The V gene's germline CDR1 is SGHVS and CDR2 FNYEAQ. The CDR3 spells CASSSYLTGSSYEQYF.

This chain joins TRBV28 and TRBJ2-1; the D call of TRBD1 rests on TCRdb alone, since no DNA is present to check it. The germline V gene has CDR1 MDHEN and CDR2 SYDVKM. This CDR3 spans 14 amino acids. CDR3 sequence reads: CASTRGGGHNEQFF.

The chain links TRBV28 to TRBJ2-5; TCRdb reports TRBD2, a call that lacks DNA to check it against. Germline loops: CDR1 MDHEN, CDR2 SYDVKM. The CDR3 loop spans 16 amino acids. CDR3: CASSLYLLGGGKTQYF. Filled out from reference TRBV28 and TRBJ2-5, the complete variable domain reads DVKVTQSSRYLVKRTGEKVFLECVQDMDHENMFWYRQDPGLGLRLIYFSYDVKMKEKGDIPEGYSVSREKKERFSLILESASTNQTSMYLCASSLYLLGGGKTQYFGPGTRLLVL.

The rearrangement links TRBV10-1 to TRBJ1-5; TCRdb gives TRBD1 as the D gene, but with no DNA this cannot be confirmed. This CDR3 has 17 residues. Germline-derived CDR1 and CDR2 are WNHNN and SYGVQD (reference sequence). The CDR3 loop reads CASSGSAGRYSNQPQHF.

The chain uses TRBV7-9 and TRBJ1-2. The CDR3 contains 16 residues. Germline V gene lookup returns CDR1 SEHNR and CDR2 FQNEAQ (reference sequence). CDR3 amino acids: CASSPSGPIFWHGYTF.

This chain joins TRBV29-1 and TRBJ2-3; without DNA, the TCRdb call of TRBD2 cannot be checked. Germline CDR1 SQVTM, CDR2 ANQGSEA. This CDR3 is built from 16 residues. The CDR3 reads CSVEGLAVTSTDTQYF.

The chain couples TRBV19 to TRBJ2-2. The germline V gene has CDR1 LNHDA and CDR2 SQIVND (reference sequence). The CDR3 is made up of 12 amino acids. The CDR3 loop is CASRHPTGELFF. Together with reference TRBV19 and TRBJ2-2, the CDR3 gives the full variable domain: DGGITQSPKYLFRKEGQNVTLSCEQNLNHDAMYWYRQDPGQGLRLIYYSQIVNDFQKGDIAEGYSVSREKKESFPLTVTSAQKNPTAFYLCASRHPTGELFFGEGSRLTVL.

V is TRBV9 and J is TRBJ1-1; TCRdb selects TRBD1, and the lack of DNA leaves this call unchecked. Germline lookup yields CDR1 SGDLS and CDR2 YYNGEE. There are 15 residues in the CDR3. This CDR3 is CASSPRAGASTEAFF.

The gene calls are TRBV7-3 and TRBJ2-1. This CDR3 region has 15 residues. The germline CDR1 and CDR2 sequences are SGHTA and FQGTGA. This CDR3 is CASSLNTGSYNEQFF. The whole variable domain, remainder taken from reference TRBV7-3 and TRBJ2-1, is GAGVSQTPSNKVTEKGKYVELRCDPISGHTALYWYRQSLGQGPEFLIYFQGTGAADDSGLPNDRFFAVRPEGSVSTLKIQRTERGDSAVYLCASSLNTGSYNEQFFGPGTRLTVL.

V is TRBV4-3 and J is TRBJ1-1; TCRdb outputs TRBD1, but without DNA this stays unchecked. The CDR3 is 16 amino acids. Germline values: CDR1 LGHNA, CDR2 YSLEER. CDR3 in amino acids: CASSQESLGGLGEAFF.

This chain connects TRBV7-9 to TRBJ1-1. The germline V gene encodes CDR1 SEHNR and CDR2 FQNEAQ (reference sequence). The CDR3 contains 12 residues. The CDR3 region is CASSLLNTEAFF.

The V call is TRBV28, the J call TRBJ2-7; TCRdb's assignment of TRBD2 cannot be checked, as there is no DNA. There are 16 residues in the CDR3. The germline CDR1 and CDR2 sequences are MDHEN and SYDVKM. Here the CDR3 reads CASSFMTSGAAYEQYF.

This chain links TRBV11-2 with TRBJ2-7; TCRdb's D call, TRBD1, is unchecked because there is no DNA. In germline, CDR1 is SGHAT, CDR2 FQNNGV. This CDR3 has 17 amino acids. The CDR3 is CASSFETGTGYSYEQYF. The full variable domain, in which reference TRBV11-2 and TRBJ2-7 provide the parts outside the CDR3, is EAGVAQSPRYKIIEKRQSVAFWCNPISGHATLYWYQQILGQGPKLLIQFQNNGVVDDSQLPKDRFSAERLKGVDSTLKIQPAKLEDSAVYLCASSFETGTGYSYEQYFGPGTRLTVT.

The V gene is TRBV7-8, the J gene TRBJ2-7; the TCRdb call, TRBD1, lacks DNA for checking. Germline CDR1 and CDR2: SGHVS and FQNEAQ. This CDR3 spans 15 amino acids. The CDR3 is CASSSAGTGAYEQYF. Variable domain in full (rest from reference TRBV7-8 and TRBJ2-7): GAGVSQSPRYKVAKRGQDVALRCDPISGHVSLFWYQQALGQGPEFLTYFQNEAQLDKSGLPSDRFFAERPEGSVSTLKIQRTQQEDSAVYLCASSSAGTGAYEQYFGPGTRLTVT.

The chain uses TRBV4-3 and TRBJ1-1. This CDR3 is 14 amino acids long. Germline V gene sequence: CDR1 LGHNA, CDR2 YSLEER. CDR3 region: CASSQSQLNTEAFF.

This chain uses TRBV27 with TRBJ2-1; as DNA is missing, the TRBD1 call by TCRdb cannot be tested. Germline V gene sequence: CDR1 MNHEY, CDR2 SMNVEV (reference sequence). CDR3 size: 14 residues. CDR3 amino acids: CATTIQGSYNEQFF.

The gene calls are TRBV9 and TRBJ1-1; TCRdb's D call, TRBD1, is unchecked because there is no DNA. Looked up from germline, CDR1 is SGDLS and CDR2 is YYNGEE. CDR3 length equals 16 residues. CDR3 region: CASSANPREPPTEAFF.

V and J are TRBV9 and TRBJ2-7; the D call from TCRdb, TRBD1, cannot be confirmed without DNA. The CDR3 has 15 amino acids. Germline-derived CDR1 and CDR2 are SGDLS and YYNGEE. The CDR3 is CASSVGTGESYEQYF.

The rearrangement joins TRBV6-1 to TRBJ2-1; there is no DNA to check the TCRdb D call of TRBD2. The CDR3 is 18 residues long. Germline CDR1 reads MNHNS; CDR2 reads SASEGT. CDR3 amino acids: CASSQTPSGRAVYNEQFF.

V is TRBV20-1 and J is TRBJ2-7. This CDR3 has 15 amino acids. Looked up from germline, CDR1 is DFQATT and CDR2 is SNEGSKA (reference sequence). The CDR3: CSARDVVGRSFEQYF.

The rearrangement uses TRBV4-3 and TRBJ2-2. Germline V gene lookup returns CDR1 LGHNA and CDR2 YSLEER. The CDR3 runs 17 residues. CDR3: CASSQDWPGAITGELFF.

The chain employs TRBV4-3 and TRBJ2-7. The CDR3 is made up of 16 amino acids. Germline V gene data show CDR1 as LGHNA and CDR2 as YSLEER. This CDR3 reads CASSQDRRIGSYEQYF.

The V and J genes are TRBV28 and TRBJ2-3; TCRdb outputs TRBD2, but without DNA this stays unchecked. This CDR3 has 16 residues. Looked up from germline, CDR1 is MDHEN and CDR2 is SYDVKM. The CDR3 region is CASSLYGGASIDTQYF.

This CDR3 is CASSGSNQPQHF. The chain has TRBV7-7 and TRBJ1-5. The CDR3 loop spans 12 amino acids. Looked up from germline, CDR1 is SSHAT and CDR2 is FNYEAQ (reference sequence).

The rearrangement links TRBV28 to TRBJ2-2. The CDR3 totals 13 residues. Germline V gene sequence: CDR1 MDHEN, CDR2 SYDVKM. The CDR3 here is CASSLQNTGELFF.

The rearrangement uses TRBV3-2 and TRBJ2-5. TRBV3-2 is deemed a pseudogene. This CDR3 is built from 15 residues. CDR3 sequence reads: CASSPPRRIQETQYF.

V is TRBV4-2 and J is TRBJ2-1. CDR3 length equals 11 residues. CDR1 is LGHNA, CDR2 YNFKEQ, per germline. The CDR3 protein is CASSQGSLQFF.